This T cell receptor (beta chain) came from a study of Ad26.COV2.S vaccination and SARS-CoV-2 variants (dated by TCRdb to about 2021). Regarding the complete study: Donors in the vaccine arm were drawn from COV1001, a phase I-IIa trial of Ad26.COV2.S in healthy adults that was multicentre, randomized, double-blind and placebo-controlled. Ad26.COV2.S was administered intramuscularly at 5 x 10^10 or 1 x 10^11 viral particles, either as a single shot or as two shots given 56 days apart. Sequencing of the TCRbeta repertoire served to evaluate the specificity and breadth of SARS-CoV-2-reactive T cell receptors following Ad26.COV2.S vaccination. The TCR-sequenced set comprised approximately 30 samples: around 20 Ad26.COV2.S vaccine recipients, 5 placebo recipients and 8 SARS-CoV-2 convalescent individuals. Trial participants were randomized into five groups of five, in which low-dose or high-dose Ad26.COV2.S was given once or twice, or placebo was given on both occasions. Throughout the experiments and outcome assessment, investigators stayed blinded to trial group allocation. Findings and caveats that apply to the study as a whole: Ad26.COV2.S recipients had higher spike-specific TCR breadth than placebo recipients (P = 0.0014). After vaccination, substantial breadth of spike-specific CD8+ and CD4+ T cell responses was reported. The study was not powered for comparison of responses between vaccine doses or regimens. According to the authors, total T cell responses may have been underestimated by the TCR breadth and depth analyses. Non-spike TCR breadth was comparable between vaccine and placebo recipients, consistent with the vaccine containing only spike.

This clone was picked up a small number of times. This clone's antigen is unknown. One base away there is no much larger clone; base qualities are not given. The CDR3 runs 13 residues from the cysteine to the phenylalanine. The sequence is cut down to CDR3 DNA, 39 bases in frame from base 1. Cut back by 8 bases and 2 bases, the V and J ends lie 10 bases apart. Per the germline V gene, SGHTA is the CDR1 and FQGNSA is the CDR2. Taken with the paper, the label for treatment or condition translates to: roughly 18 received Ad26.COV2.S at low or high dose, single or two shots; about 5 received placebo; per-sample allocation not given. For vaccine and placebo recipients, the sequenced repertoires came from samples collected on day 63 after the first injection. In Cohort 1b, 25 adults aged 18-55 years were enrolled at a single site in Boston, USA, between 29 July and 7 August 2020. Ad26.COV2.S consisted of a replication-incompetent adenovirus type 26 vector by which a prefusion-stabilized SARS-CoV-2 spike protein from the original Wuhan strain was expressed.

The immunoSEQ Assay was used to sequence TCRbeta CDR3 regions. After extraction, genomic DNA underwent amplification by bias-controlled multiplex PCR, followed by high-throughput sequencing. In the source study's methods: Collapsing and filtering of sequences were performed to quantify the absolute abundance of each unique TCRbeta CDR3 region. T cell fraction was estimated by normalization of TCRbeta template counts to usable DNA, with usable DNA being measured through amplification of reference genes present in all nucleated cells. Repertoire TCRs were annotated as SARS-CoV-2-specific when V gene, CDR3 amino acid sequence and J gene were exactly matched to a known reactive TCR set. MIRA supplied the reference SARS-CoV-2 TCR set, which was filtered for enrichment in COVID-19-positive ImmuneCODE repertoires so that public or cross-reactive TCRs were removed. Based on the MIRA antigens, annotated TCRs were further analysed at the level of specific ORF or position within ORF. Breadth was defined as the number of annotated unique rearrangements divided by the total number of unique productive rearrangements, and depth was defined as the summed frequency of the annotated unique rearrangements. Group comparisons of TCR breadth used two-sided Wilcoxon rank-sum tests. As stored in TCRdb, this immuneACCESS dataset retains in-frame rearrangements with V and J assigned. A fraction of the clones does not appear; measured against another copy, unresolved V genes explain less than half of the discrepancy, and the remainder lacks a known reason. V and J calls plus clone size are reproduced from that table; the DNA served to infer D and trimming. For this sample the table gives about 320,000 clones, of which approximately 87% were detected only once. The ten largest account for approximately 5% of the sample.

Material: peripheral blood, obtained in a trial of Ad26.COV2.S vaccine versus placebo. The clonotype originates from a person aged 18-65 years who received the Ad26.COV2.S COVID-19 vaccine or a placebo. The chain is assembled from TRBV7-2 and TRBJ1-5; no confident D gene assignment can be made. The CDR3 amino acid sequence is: CASALRGNQPQHF. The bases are TGTGCCAGCGCCCTGAGGGGCAATCAGCCCCAGCATTTT.